A single sample is the source of the 24 T cell receptor beta chains below, sequenced in a study of blood T cell repertoires in COVID-19. Assay: immunoSEQ multiplex PCR; the TCRdb copy retains only in-frame clones and omits some. The sample comprises around 620,000 clones, around 89% of which are singletons, and under 0.3% rests with the top ten. Sequenced: peripheral blood. The receptors shown here come from a woman aged 18-29 years with acute or convalescent COVID-19.

This clone has only a few counts. The chain employs TRBV6-6 and TRBJ1-1, with 7 bases fitting TRBD1. The CDR3 totals 12 residues. J lost 5 bases, V lost 8 bases, and 5 bases had no gene match. Germline V CDR1 and CDR2: MNHNY, SVGAGI (reference sequence). The chain's CDR3 is CASRQGRTEAFF. The DNA for the CDR3 is TGTGCCAGCCGACAGGGAAGGACTGAAGCTTTCTTT.

CDR3 sequence (DNA): TGTGCCAGCAGTAGGAGGGCGACTAGCGGGGTCCATGAGCAGTTCTTC. The encoded protein is CASSRRATSGVHEQFF. The rearrangement uses TRBV2 and TRBJ2-1; 11 nucleotides align to TRBD2. J lost 8 bases, V lost 5 bases, and 11 bases had no gene match. This CDR3 is 16 amino acids long. Germline V gene lookup returns CDR1 SNHLY and CDR2 FYNNEI.

This chain joins TRBV6-5 and TRBJ1-3; maybe TRBD1 (5 bases). V shed 6 bases and J shed 7 bases, with 10 bases lying between them. There are 12 residues in the CDR3. Looked up from germline, CDR1 is MNHEY and CDR2 is SVGAGI. CDR3 loop: CASSSEGNTIYF. Written as DNA, the CDR3 is TGTGCCAGCAGCTCGGAGGGGAACACCATATATTTT.

V usage is TRBV25-1 and J usage is TRBJ2-7, with TRBD1 identical over 9 bases. The J segment lost 2 bases and the V segment lost 5 bases, leaving 1 base of the junction unmatched. CDR3 length equals 13 residues. Germline V gene data show CDR1 as MGHDK and CDR2 as SYGVNS. The CDR3 loop reads CASSRTGAYEQYF. DNA for the CDR3: TGTGCCAGCAGTAGGACAGGGGCCTACGAGCAGTACTTC.

The rearrangement links TRBV11-2 to TRBJ1-4; the D is unclear. Germline V lookup: CDR1 SGHAT, CDR2 FQNNGV. V was pared by 1 base and J by 4 bases, with 7 bases between. The CDR3 spans 14 residues. The DNA for the CDR3 is TGTGCCAGCAGCTTAGGCAGTATTAATGAAAAACTGTTTTTT. Its translation is CASSLGSINEKLFF. The complete variable domain, with remaining parts taken from reference TRBV11-2 and TRBJ1-4, reads EAGVAQSPRYKIIEKRQSVAFWCNPISGHATLYWYQQILGQGPKLLIQFQNNGVVDDSQLPKDRFSAERLKGVDSTLKIQPAKLEDSAVYLCASSLGSINEKLFFGSGTQLSVL.

In its sample, this clone was seen once. The CDR3 loop reads CASSLRGGGGEDTQYF. In nucleotides, the CDR3 is TGTGCCAGCAGCTTAAGGGGCGGCGGGGGGGAAGATACGCAGTATTTT. This chain links TRBV7-6 with TRBJ2-3; TRBD2 aligns across 9 bases. Germline assignment: CDR1 SGHVS and CDR2 FNYEAQ. CDR3 size: 16 residues. Trimming at V came to 2 bases and at J to 5 bases, leaving 8 bases not matched to a gene. The variable domain in full, completed from reference TRBV7-6 and TRBJ2-3, reads GAGVSQSPRYKVTKRGQDVALRCDPISGHVSLYWYRQALGQGPEFLTYFNYEAQQDKSGLPNDRFSAERPEGSISTLTIQRTEQRDSAMYRCASSLRGGGGEDTQYFGPGTRLTVL.

This chain connects TRBV10-3 to TRBJ2-2; TRBD2 might be the D (5 bases). Trimming stripped 0 bases from V and 1 base from J, with 9 bases between. In germline, CDR1 is ENHRY, CDR2 SYGVKD. This CDR3 is built from 16 residues. This CDR3 is CAISESKDWNTGELFF. In DNA form, the CDR3 reads TGTGCCATCAGTGAGTCAAAGGACTGGAACACCGGGGAGCTGTTTTTT.

This clone was observed a single time. This rearrangement joins TRBV5-5 to TRBJ1-4, with a possible D match to TRBD1 (6 bases). Trimming removed 4 bases from V and 6 bases from J, with 13 bases in between. The CDR3 runs to 14 residues. From germline, CDR1 is SGHKS and CDR2 YYEKEE (reference sequence). The CDR3 spells CASSHRTVDEKLFF. CDR3 nucleotide sequence: TGTGCCAGCAGCCACCGGACAGTCGATGAAAAACTGTTTTTT.

The chain joins TRBV9 to TRBJ2-3; maybe TRBD1 (6 bases). Germline V gives CDR1 SGDLS, CDR2 YYNGEE. Trimming took 4 bases from V and 2 from J, leaving 14 bases between them. The CDR3 is 15 amino acids. CDR3 DNA: TGTGCCAGCAGCTCTACGACAGGTCACACAGATACGCAGTATTTT. It encodes CASSSTTGHTDTQYF.

The V gene is TRBV5-1, the J gene TRBJ2-7; TRBD2 is a possible D gene (6 bases). Trimming stripped 1 base from V and 0 bases from J, with 8 bases between. The germline gives CDR1 SGHRS, CDR2 YFSETQ. The CDR3 is 14 residues long. CDR3 bases: TGCGCCAGCAGCTTGCCGGGGGACTCCTACGAGCAGTACTTC. The encoded protein is CASSLPGDSYEQYF. The full variable domain, completed using reference TRBV5-1 and TRBJ2-7, is KAGVTQTPRYLIKTRGQQVTLSCSPISGHRSVSWYQQTPGQGLQFLFEYFSETQRNKGNFPGRFSGRQFSNSRSEMNVSTLELGDSALYLCASSLPGDSYEQYFGPGTRLTVT.

This clone came up once. This sequence joins TRBV24-1 and TRBJ1-3; D call uncertain. Germline V lookup: CDR1 KGHDR, CDR2 SFDVKD. The V and J ends lost 3 bases and 3 bases respectively, with 8 bases between them. The CDR3 is 14 residues long. The CDR3 nucleotides read TGTGCCACCAGTGATGCCGGGAGTGGAAACACCATATATTTT. Translating gives CATSDAGSGNTIYF.

The rearrangement uses TRBV28 and TRBJ1-5; 7 positions match TRBD1. CDR1 and CDR2 from the germline V gene are MDHEN and SYDVKM. Losses at the gene ends were 2 bases for V and 7 bases for J; bases not matched to a gene: 11. The CDR3 sequence is 16 residues long. CDR3 loop: CASSLATGNFRQPQHF. CDR3 in DNA: TGTGCCAGCAGTTTAGCGACAGGGAATTTTCGGCAGCCCCAGCATTTT.

This clone appeared a few times. V gene TRBV15 combines with J gene TRBJ2-7, with 7 positions matching TRBD1. With 7 bases clipped from V and 9 bases from J, the junction kept 6 bases outside the gene matches. The germline gives CDR1 LNHNV, CDR2 YYDKDF (reference sequence). This CDR3 comprises 11 residues. This chain's CDR3 is CATNNRGVQYF. CDR3 bases: TGTGCCACCAACAACAGGGGAGTGCAGTACTTC.

The chain carries TRBV19 and TRBJ1-1; D gene uncertain. The germline V and J ends were trimmed by 7 bases and 4 bases, with 16 bases remaining between them. This CDR3 is built from 14 residues. The germline V gene encodes CDR1 LNHDA and CDR2 SQIVND (reference sequence). The CDR3 nucleotides read TGTGCCAGTACGGCGGCCCAAGTGGGCACTGAAGCTTTCTTT. Translation: CASTAAQVGTEAFF.

This chain uses TRBV3-1 (or the pseudogene TRBV3-2) with TRBJ1-2; a possible D gene is TRBD1 (6 bases). The germline V gene has CDR1 LGHDT and CDR2 YNNKEL (reference sequence). This CDR3 spans 16 amino acids. V was cut by 3 bases and J by 0 bases, with 14 bases left in between. The CDR3 DNA is TGTGCCAGCAGCCAGGAAGGGACACCTTCTAACTATGGCTACACCTTC. It translates to CASSQEGTPSNYGYTF.

The V gene is TRBV24-1, the J gene TRBJ1-2; 11 bases map to TRBD1. CDR3 length: 20 amino acids. V shed 4 bases, J shed 3 bases, and the junction held 18 bases outside the gene matches. Germline assignment: CDR1 KGHDR and CDR2 SFDVKD. The CDR3 coding sequence is TGTGCCACCAGTGACCGAGGACAGGGGGCCGCCCTAAGTGCTTACTATGGCTACACCTTC. It translates to CATSDRGQGAALSAYYGYTF.

J is TRBJ1-4 and V is TRBV2, with D perhaps TRBD1 (5 bases). Germline V CDR1 and CDR2: SNHLY, FYNNEI. CDR3 length: 15 residues. The V end was cut by 1 base, the J end by 7 bases, with 13 bases between. As DNA, the CDR3 is TGTGCCAGCAGTGAAGGTCAGGGAAGGGGTGAAAAACTGTTTTTT. This encodes CASSEGQGRGEKLFF.

This chain connects TRBV12-5 to TRBJ1-2; no firm D call. The germline V and J ends were trimmed by 3 bases and 10 bases, with 9 bases remaining between them. CDR1 and CDR2 (germline): LGHNT, FRNRAP. CDR3 length equals 11 residues. The CDR3 region is CASGFGRDYTF. The CDR3, as DNA: TGTGCTAGTGGTTTCGGGAGGGACTACACCTTC.

This chain joins TRBV5-1 and TRBJ1-1; weak D call: TRBD1 (6 bases). The V and J ends lost 0 bases and 0 bases respectively, with 15 bases between them. There are 17 residues in the CDR3. The germline V gene has CDR1 SGHRS and CDR2 YFSETQ. The CDR3 is CASSLAAGVRLNTEAFF. For the CDR3, the DNA is TGCGCCAGCAGCTTGGCTGCAGGGGTGAGATTGAACACTGAAGCTTTCTTT.

The chain is built from TRBV30 and TRBJ1-6, with D tentatively TRBD1 (6 bases). V lost 3 bases to trimming and J lost 7 bases, with 10 bases between them. In germline, CDR1 is GTSNPN, CDR2 SVGIG (reference sequence). The CDR3 contains 13 residues. The CDR3 coding sequence is TGTGCCTGGAGGGGACACTACAATTCACCCCTCCACTTT. Its protein is CAWRGHYNSPLHF.

The count of this clone is one. The V and J genes are TRBV2 and TRBJ1-1, with TRBD1 matching 8 bases. The CDR3 sequence is 14 residues long. The germline V gene has CDR1 SNHLY and CDR2 FYNNEI. V lost 4 bases to trimming and J lost 4 bases; unmatched junction nucleotides: 5. The CDR3 region has the DNA TGTGCCAGCAGTGTACAACAGGGGGTCACTGAAGCTTTCTTT. It specifies CASSVQQGVTEAFF. Full variable domain (outside the CDR3, taken from reference TRBV2 and TRBJ1-1): EPEVTQTPSHQVTQMGQEVILRCVPISNHLYFYWYRQILGQKVEFLVSFYNNEISEKSEIFDDQFSVERPDGSNFTLKIRSTKLEDSAMYFCASSVQQGVTEAFFGQGTRLTVV.

The gene calls are TRBV4-1 and TRBJ2-2, with 8 nucleotides matching TRBD1. V was clipped by 2 bases and J by 4 bases; unmatched bases: 6. Germline assignment: CDR1 MGHRA and CDR2 YSYEKL. This CDR3 contains 16 residues. The CDR3 loop is CASSQRTGWRTGELFF. The DNA of the CDR3 is TGCGCCAGCAGCCAACGGACAGGGTGGCGCACCGGGGAGCTGTTTTTT.

This rearrangement joins TRBV5-6 to TRBJ1-1; D possibly corresponds to TRBD1 (5 bases). Per the germline V gene, CDR1 is SGHDT and CDR2 is YYEEEE. The V gene lost 5 bases and the J gene lost 1 base, with 18 bases spanning the gap. CDR3 length: 16 amino acids. The chain's CDR3 is CASRPGAGQTNTEAFF. The CDR3 DNA reads TGTGCCAGCAGACCTGGGGCAGGCCAAACGAACACTGAAGCTTTCTTT.

The chain combines TRBV27 with TRBJ2-4, with 8 bases fitting TRBD1. Unmatched junction bases numbered 7, after V lost 4 bases and J lost 5 bases. CDR3 length: 15 amino acids. CDR1 is MNHEY, CDR2 SMNVEV, per germline (reference sequence). The CDR3 loop reads CASSSPGTGQNIQYF. The DNA of the CDR3 is TGTGCCAGCAGTTCTCCCGGGACAGGACAAAACATTCAGTACTTC.